Listed below are T cell receptor beta chains from one sample, sequenced in a study of blood T cell repertoires in COVID-19. Profiled with immunoSEQ multiplex PCR; TCRdb holds only in-frame clones, not every one. In the table there are some 150,000 clones, 80% to 85% of which are singletons. The sequenced material came from peripheral blood. These receptor sequences come from a human donor in a cohort sampled during active COVID-19. CDR3s include the opening cysteine and the closing phenylalanine or tryptophan.

V gene,J gene,CDR3 protein
TRBV5-1,TRBJ2-3,CASSLQLGPDTDTQYF
TRBV7-9,TRBJ1-1,CASSLYMNTEAFF
TRBV12-3/TRBV12-4,TRBJ1-1,CASQGYLNTEAFF
TRBV10-1,TRBJ2-6,CASSDSRAGGANVLTF
TRBV28,TRBJ2-7,CASTPHQTGKLDEQYF
TRBV7-9,TRBJ2-2,CASSPGFGIGELFF
TRBV29-1,TRBJ1-5,CSVTESSNQPQHF
TRBV5-4,TRBJ2-1,CASSAGLDYNEQFF
TRBV6-5,TRBJ1-4,CASSSPSTNEKLFF
TRBV6-5,TRBJ1-3,CASSSLYGQARNTIYF
TRBV28,TRBJ1-2,CASSGREGANYGYTF
TRBV19,TRBJ1-1,CASRTDMNTEAFF
TRBV6-4,TRBJ2-3,CASSLTFASTDTQYF
TRBV27,TRBJ2-2,CASRSAGTGVGTGELFF
TRBV7-8,TRBJ1-5,CASSLASRNSNQPQHF
TRBV9,TRBJ2-6,CASSGKGVFSGANVLTF
TRBV29-1,TRBJ2-3,CSVEETGLAGGDTDTQYF
TRBV29-1,TRBJ2-7,CSAGGDEQYF
TRBV3-1/TRBV3-2,TRBJ1-5,CASSQDGTDSNQPQHF
TRBV13,TRBJ2-3,CASRAGLHPSTDTQYF
TRBV27,TRBJ2-7,CASSLNQGNYEQYF
TRBV19,TRBJ2-6,CASSGGYGANVLTF
TRBV6-1,TRBJ2-7,CASSELSYEQYF
TRBV19,TRBJ2-1,CASSIVAGGIGRNEQFF
TRBV4-1,TRBJ2-1,CASSQERGGSYNEQFF
TRBV9,TRBJ1-1,CASSVGVGRVAEAFF
TRBV5-1,TRBJ2-7,CASSPGSKSPREQYF
TRBV19,TRBJ2-2,CASSIYRDNGELFF
TRBV19,TRBJ1-2,CASSIRQRSSGYTF
TRBV6-4,TRBJ2-2,CASSLTGTNTGELFF
TRBV3-1/TRBV3-2,TRBJ1-2,CASSQDLTGLIYGYTF
TRBV6-6,TRBJ2-1,CASTPTGGYHNEQFF